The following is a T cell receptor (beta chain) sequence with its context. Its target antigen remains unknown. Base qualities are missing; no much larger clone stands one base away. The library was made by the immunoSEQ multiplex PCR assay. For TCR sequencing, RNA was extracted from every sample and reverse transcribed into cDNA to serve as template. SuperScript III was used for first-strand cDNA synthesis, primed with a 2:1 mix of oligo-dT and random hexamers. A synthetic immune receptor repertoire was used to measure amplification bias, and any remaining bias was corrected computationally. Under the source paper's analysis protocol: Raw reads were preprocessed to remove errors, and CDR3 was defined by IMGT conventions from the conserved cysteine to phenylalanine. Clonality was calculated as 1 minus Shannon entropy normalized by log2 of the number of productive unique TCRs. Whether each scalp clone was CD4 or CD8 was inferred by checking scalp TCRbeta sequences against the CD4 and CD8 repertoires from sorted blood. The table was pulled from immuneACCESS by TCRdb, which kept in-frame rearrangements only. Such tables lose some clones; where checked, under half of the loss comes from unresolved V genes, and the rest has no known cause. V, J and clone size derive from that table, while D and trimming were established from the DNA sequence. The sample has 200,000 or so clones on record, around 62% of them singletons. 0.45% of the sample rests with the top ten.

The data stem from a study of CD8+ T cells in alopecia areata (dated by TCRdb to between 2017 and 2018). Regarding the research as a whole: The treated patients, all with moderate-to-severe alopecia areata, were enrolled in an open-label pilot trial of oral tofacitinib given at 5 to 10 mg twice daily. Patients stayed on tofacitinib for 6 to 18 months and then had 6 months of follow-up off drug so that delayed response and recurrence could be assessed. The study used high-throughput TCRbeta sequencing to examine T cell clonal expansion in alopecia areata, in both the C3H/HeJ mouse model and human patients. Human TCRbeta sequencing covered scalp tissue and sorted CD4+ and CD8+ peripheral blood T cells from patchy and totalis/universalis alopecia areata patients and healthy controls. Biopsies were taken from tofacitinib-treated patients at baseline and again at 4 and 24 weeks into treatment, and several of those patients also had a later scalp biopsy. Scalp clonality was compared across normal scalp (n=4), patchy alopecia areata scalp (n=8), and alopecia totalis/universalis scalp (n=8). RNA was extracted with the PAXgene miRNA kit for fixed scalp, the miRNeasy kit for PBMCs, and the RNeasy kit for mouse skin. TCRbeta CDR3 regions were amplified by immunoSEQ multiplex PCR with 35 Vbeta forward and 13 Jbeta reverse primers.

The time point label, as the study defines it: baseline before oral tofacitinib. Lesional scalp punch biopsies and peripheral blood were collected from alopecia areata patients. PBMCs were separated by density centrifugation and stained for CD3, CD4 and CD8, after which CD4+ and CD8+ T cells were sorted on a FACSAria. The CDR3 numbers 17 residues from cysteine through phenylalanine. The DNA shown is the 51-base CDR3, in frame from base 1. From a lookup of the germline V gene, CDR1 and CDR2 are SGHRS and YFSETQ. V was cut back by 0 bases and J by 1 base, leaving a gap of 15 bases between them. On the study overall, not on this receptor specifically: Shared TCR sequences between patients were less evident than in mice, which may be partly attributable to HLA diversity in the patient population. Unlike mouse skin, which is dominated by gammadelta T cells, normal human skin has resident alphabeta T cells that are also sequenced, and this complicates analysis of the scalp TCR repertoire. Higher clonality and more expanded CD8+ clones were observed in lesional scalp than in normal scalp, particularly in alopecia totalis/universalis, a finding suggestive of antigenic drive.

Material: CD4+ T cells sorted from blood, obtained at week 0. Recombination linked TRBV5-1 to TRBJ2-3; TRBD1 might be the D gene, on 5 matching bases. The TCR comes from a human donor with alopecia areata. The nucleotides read TGCGCCAGCAGCTTGGCCCCCAGGGCTCCCGGCACAGATACGCAGTATTTT. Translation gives CASSLAPRAPGTDTQYF.